This T cell receptor beta chain derives from a study of CD8+ T cells in alopecia areata. Study-wide results and limits: While tofacitinib was given, many expanded lesional clones persisted in scalp and blood.

This CDR3 spans 19 amino acids. Germline trimming cut 1 base from V and 4 bases from J; bases unmatched to any gene: 15. Per the germline V gene, CDR1 is MGHRA and CDR2 is YSYEKL. Notes on this clone: Its cognate antigen is unknown.

Treatment described: oral pan-JAK inhibitor, 5-10 mg twice daily. Sequencing relied on a cDNA template that was reverse transcribed from extracted RNA. Some clones are missing from TCRdb's copy, which holds only in-frame ones; the method was immunoSEQ multiplex PCR. Of under 200,000 clones listed, 60% are singletons. The receptor was derived from a human donor with alopecia areata. The sample here was CD4+ T cells sorted from blood, taken at week 24, from a patient treated with tofacitinib. The chain joins TRBV4-1 to TRBJ2-2; TRBD1 aligns across 7 bases. CDR3 sequence (DNA): TGCGCCAGCAGCCAAGTTACACCAGACAGGGTCGGTGGCACCGGGGAGCTGTTTTTT. This translates into CASSQVTPDRVGGTGELFF.